The entry that follows covers one TCR beta chain sequence. The antigen this receptor binds is unknown. Base qualities are not recorded, but no much larger clone differs from it by a single base. V is reduced by 4 bases and J by 1 base, leaving a spacing of 14 bases between them. There are 15 amino acids in the CDR3, from cysteine to phenylalanine inclusive. Left in the record is the CDR3 DNA by itself, 45 bases read in frame from the first base. CDR1 and CDR2 were assigned from the germline V gene (reference sequence) as DFQATT and SNEGSKA. Peripheral blood CD8+ and CD4+ T cells from healthy donors, Susac syndrome patients and multiple sclerosis patients were profiled using high-throughput TCR beta sequencing. Healthy donors were age- and sex-matched controls. Bulk CD8+ and CD4+ T cells were purified by magnetic negative isolation, while CD8+ TEMRA cells were enriched using FACS. Blood was drawn into EDTA tubes, processed within 24 hours, and PBMCs were isolated by density gradient centrifugation. PBMCs intended for TCR sequencing were cryopreserved in liquid nitrogen and were subsequently thawed in a 37 degrees C water bath. Purity of sorted or isolated CD4+, CD8+ and CD8+ TEMRA cells was at least 90%.

This specimen comes from a study of CD8 T cells in Susac syndrome (dated by TCRdb to between 2018 and 2021). Context from the whole study: Whether CD8+ T cell activation and differentiation in Susac syndrome was antigen driven was tested using repertoire sequencing.

The paper as a whole reports these results and caveats: The number of individuals in the TCR sequencing and HLA analysis was acknowledged as relatively small.

RNA was extracted with the RNeasy kit and about 0.45 to 1 ug was reverse transcribed using random hexamers. The immunoSEQ multiplex PCR assay, which covers 54 Vbeta and 13 Jbeta segments, was used to amplify TCR beta CDR3 regions. PCR amplification bias was corrected using a synthetic template baseline for primer optimization and computational correction. The original methods were these. Reads were assigned to V, D and J genes according to IMGT and analyzed in immunoSEQ Analyzer, with only productive sequences retained. Clonality was calculated as one minus the Shannon entropy normalized by log2 of the number of productive unique sequences. For each patient and control, public and private clones were evaluated within the 100 most prevalent clones. Susac-specific clones were defined as absent from healthy and MS cohorts, approximately 1,000 published viral clones and other ImmuneACCESS disease sequences. TCRdb reprocessed the public reads (quality trimming at Q25 with fastp, clone calling with MiXCR) and kept in-frame beta chains. Every distinct CDR3 protein forms one entry, paired with its most common genes and DNA. The V and J calls and clone size are TCRdb's, not the authors'. This sample lists some 180,000 distinct CDR3 sequences; 90% to 95% were detected once. The leading ten clones occupy roughly 0.096% of the sample.

The sequence is built from TRBV20-1 and TRBJ1-5, with TRBD1 tentatively as D gene (6 bases match). Sequencing was performed on CD4+ T cells from PBMCs. This receptor was obtained from a human donor in good health. The nucleotides are TGCAGTGCTACCCCGGGGGCAGGGAGCAATCAGCCCCAGCATTTT. This gives the protein CSATPGAGSNQPQHF.